This entry features one T cell receptor (beta chain) sequence. The sample comes from a study of T cell repertoires in cytomegalovirus infection. From the reads, TCRdb called clonotypes with MiXCR, one entry per CDR3 protein. The repertoire holds roughly 720,000 distinct CDR3 sequences, with roughly 35% as singletons. The sample taken for sequencing was PBMCs. The clonotype was recovered from a human donor in good health (CMV status not recorded). Some clones in this sample may be carry-over from other donors' samples.

The CDR3 coding sequence is TGTGCCAGCAGTCAACAGGTCGATACGCAGTATTTT. Translated, it gives CASSQQVDTQYF. The chain uses TRBV5-8 and TRBJ2-3; a weak D match, TRBD1 (5 bases). This CDR3 comprises 12 residues. Germline V gives CDR1 SGHTS, CDR2 YDEGEE. V shed 5 bases and J shed 6 bases, with 10 bases lying between them.